Following are 19 T cell receptor beta chains from one sample sequenced in a study of blood T cell repertoires in COVID-19. Measured with immunoSEQ multiplex PCR; TCRdb has only the in-frame clones, and not every one. The table shows roughly 430,000 clones, with roughly 87% occurring only once. The sequencing input was PBMCs or T cells enriched from blood (not recorded which). Source of these receptors: a woman aged 40 to 49 with acute COVID-19.

The count of this clone is one. The chain combines TRBV12-3 or TRBV12-4 with TRBJ2-5; 8 nucleotides align to TRBD1. Unmatched junction bases numbered 2, after V lost 6 bases and J lost 2 bases. The CDR3 runs to 13 residues. In DNA form, the CDR3 reads TGTGCCAGCAGGCGGACAGGGCAAGAGACCCAGTACTTC. It encodes CASRRTGQETQYF.

V gene TRBV6-5 combines with J gene TRBJ1-4; D not resolved. Trimming took off 0 bases at V and 4 bases at J, with 12 bases between the two ends. Per the germline V gene, CDR1 is MNHEY and CDR2 is SVGAGI. CDR3 length: 16 amino acids. CDR3 coding DNA: TGTGCCAGCAGTTACTCGTATAGCGAATATAATGAAAAACTGTTTTTT. Translation: CASSYSYSEYNEKLFF.

The rearrangement joins TRBV28 to TRBJ1-6, with D perhaps matching TRBD1 (5 bases). Germline lookup yields CDR1 MDHEN and CDR2 SYDVKM. V was cut by 7 bases and J by 10 bases, with 14 bases left in between. This CDR3 is built from 13 residues. The CDR3 reads CASTGGGRSPLHF. DNA for the CDR3: TGTGCCAGCACTGGCGGGGGGAGGTCACCCCTCCACTTT.

This clone was seen just once. This chain's CDR3 is CATSDSRGRTDTQYF. The CDR3 bases are TGTGCCACCAGTGATTCCAGGGGTCGCACAGATACGCAGTATTTT. The chain employs TRBV24-1 and TRBJ2-3; D perhaps matches TRBD1 (6 bases). In germline, CDR1 is KGHDR, CDR2 SFDVKD. Trimming pared 2 bases from V and 1 base from J, leaving 9 bases between. The CDR3 totals 15 residues.

This clone was seen only once. This chain connects TRBV29-1 to TRBJ2-7, with 9 bases identical to TRBD1. CDR3 length: 13 amino acids. V shed 7 bases, J shed 5 bases, and the junction held 9 bases outside the gene matches. Per germline, CDR1 SQVTM and CDR2 ANQGSEA. The CDR3 sequence: CSAGGQGNNEQYF. For the CDR3, the DNA is TGCAGCGCGGGGGGACAGGGTAACAACGAGCAGTACTTC.

In regard to this clone: Additional DNA sequences in this sample encode the identical CDR3. The chain links TRBV9 to TRBJ2-5; 8 positions agree with TRBD1. CDR1 is SGDLS and CDR2 is YYNGEE in the germline V gene. The CDR3 has 15 amino acids. V dropped 0 bases and J dropped 5; count of bases not matched to a gene: 6. The CDR3 DNA reads TGTGCCAGCAGCGTAGATCAGGGGGCCGGGGAGACCCAGTACTTC. Its protein is CASSVDQGAGETQYF. The full variable domain, rest sourced from reference TRBV9 and TRBJ2-5, is DSGVTQTPKHLITATGQRVTLRCSPRSGDLSVYWYQQSLDQGLQFLIQYYNGEERAKGNILERFSAQQFPDLHSELNLSSLELGDSALYFCASSVDQGAGETQYFGPGTRLLVL.

This clone was found a few times. The sample contains more than one DNA sequence encoding this CDR3. The chain has TRBV29-1 and TRBJ1-1; D might be TRBD1 (6 bases). Trimming stripped 3 bases from V and 1 base from J, with 6 bases between. Per germline, CDR1 SQVTM and CDR2 ANQGSEA. The CDR3 covers 12 residues. The CDR3 sequence: CSVDRGNTEAFF. CDR3 bases: TGCAGCGTTGACAGGGGGAACACTGAAGCTTTCTTT.

V usage is TRBV6-4 and J usage is TRBJ1-5, with D tentatively TRBD1 (5 bases). In germline, CDR1 is MRHNA, CDR2 SNTAGT. There are 14 residues in the CDR3. Trimming took 4 bases from V and 7 from J, leaving 14 bases between them. The DNA of the CDR3 is TGTGCCAGCAGTGCCGGGGGACCAGGCCAGCCCCAGCATTTT. Its protein is CASSAGGPGQPQHF.

This clone was counted once. The rearrangement uses TRBV24-1 and TRBJ2-1; the D gene is possibly TRBD1 (5 bases). This CDR3 region has 12 residues. Trimming removed 6 bases at V and 7 bases at J, with 9 bases between. The germline V gene encodes CDR1 KGHDR and CDR2 SFDVKD. CDR3 DNA sequence: TGTGCCACCAGTCTAGGGGTGAATGAGCAGTTCTTC. It yields the protein CATSLGVNEQFF.

A few counts support this clone. The genes are TRBV5-3 and TRBJ2-7; 7 bases fit TRBD1. TRBV5-3 counts as an open reading frame of uncertain function. The CDR3 is 15 amino acids. J gave up 2 bases and V 1 base, and 6 bases lay outside the gene matches. The CDR3 sequence is CARSLLDRCTYEQYF. CDR3 sequence (DNA): TGTGCCAGAAGCTTGCTGGACAGGTGCACCTACGAGCAGTACTTC.

The chain carries TRBV9 and TRBJ1-2, with a tentative D call TRBD1 (6 bases). V was pared by 2 bases and J by 5 bases, with 16 bases between. Germline V gives CDR1 SGDLS, CDR2 YYNGEE. CDR3 length equals 15 residues. This chain's CDR3 is CASSVGPGEQYGYTF. As DNA, the CDR3 is TGTGCCAGCAGCGTGGGGCCAGGGGAACAGTATGGCTACACCTTC. Full variable domain (remainder filled in from reference TRBV9 and TRBJ1-2): DSGVTQTPKHLITATGQRVTLRCSPRSGDLSVYWYQQSLDQGLQFLIQYYNGEERAKGNILERFSAQQFPDLHSELNLSSLELGDSALYFCASSVGPGEQYGYTFGSGTRLTVV.

A single count supports this clone. The chain has TRBV19 and TRBJ1-5, with 9 bases aligning to TRBD1. The germline CDR1 and CDR2 sequences are LNHDA and SQIVND (reference sequence). This CDR3 spans 15 amino acids. The trim removed 5 bases at V and 7 bases at J, leaving 9 bases unmatched. As DNA, the CDR3 is TGTGCCAGTAGTCCCCAAACAGGGGGCTGGCAGCCCCAGCATTTT. It is translated as CASSPQTGGWQPQHF.

A single count supports this clone. V is TRBV25-1 and J is TRBJ1-3; weak D call: TRBD1 (5 bases). V dropped 4 bases and J dropped 3 bases, with 16 bases sitting between them. From germline, CDR1 is MGHDK and CDR2 SYGVNS. CDR3 length equals 16 residues. The DNA of the CDR3 is TGTGCCAGCAGTGCCCCAGGGTCTGGTCGTGGAAACACCATATATTTT. Its protein is CASSAPGSGRGNTIYF.

This rearrangement joins TRBV11-2 to TRBJ1-3; D possibly corresponds to TRBD1 (6 bases). Trimming left V 0 bases short and J 4 bases short, with 10 bases between. CDR1 and CDR2 from the germline V gene are SGHAT and FQNNGV. CDR3 length equals 15 residues. This CDR3 is CASSLDYRAGNTIYF. In DNA form, the CDR3 reads TGTGCCAGCAGCTTAGATTACAGGGCAGGAAACACCATATATTTT.

The gene calls are TRBV4-1 and TRBJ2-7; D is unresolved. CDR1 is MGHRA, CDR2 YSYEKL, per germline. V shed 0 bases and J shed 0 bases, with 12 bases lying between them. This CDR3 is built from 16 residues. The CDR3 DNA follows: TGCGCCAGCAGCCAAGATCCCCAGCTAGACTCCTACGAGCAGTACTTC. This codes for CASSQDPQLDSYEQYF.

This clone is a singleton in its sample. V is TRBV2 and J is TRBJ1-1; TRBD1 might be the D (5 bases). CDR1 SNHLY and CDR2 FYNNEI come from the germline V gene. Trimming stripped 7 bases from V and 5 bases from J, with 20 bases between. The CDR3 runs 15 residues. The CDR3 region has the DNA TGTGCCAGCACCCCTCGGCGGCAGGGAGGAACTGAAGCTTTCTTT. Translation gives CASTPRRQGGTEAFF.

V usage is TRBV11-2 and J usage is TRBJ1-2, with a tentative D call TRBD1 (6 bases). Looked up from germline, CDR1 is SGHAT and CDR2 is FQNNGV. This CDR3 has 16 amino acids. Trimming shortened V by 5 bases and J by 4 bases, and 20 bases separated the two germline ends. DNA for the CDR3: TGTGCCAGCAGCCCGACAGGCTCTTTTCCCTCCTATGGCTACACCTTC. Its protein is CASSPTGSFPSYGYTF.

The rearrangement links TRBV5-6 to TRBJ1-1, with TRBD1 matching 7 bases. This CDR3 spans 14 amino acids. Germline CDR1 and CDR2: SGHDT and YYEEEE. J was trimmed by 1 base and V by 6 bases; bases with no gene match: 6. CDR3 DNA sequence: TGTGCCAGCACCCTACAGGGGAGGAACACTGAAGCTTTCTTT. Its protein is CASTLQGRNTEAFF.

This chain uses TRBV7-5 with TRBJ1-1; TRBD1 was called by the table and not checked on the DNA. TRBV7-5 is a pseudogene locus. The CDR3 consists of 15 residues. CDR3 sequence reads: CARSYWDITYTEAFF. The CDR3 DNA sequence: TGTGCCAGAAGCTATTGGGACATTACTTACACTGAAGCTTTCTTT.